Shown below are 16 T cell receptor beta chains from a single sample sequenced in a study of graft-versus-host responses after intestinal transplantation. For these receptors, no antigen is known. Sequencing used immunoSEQ multiplex PCR; TCRdb keeps in-frame clones, though not all of them. In the table there are 80,000 to 100,000 clones, roughly 92% of which are singletons. Sequenced here: unstimulated CD4+ T cells sorted from spleen or lymph node cells, sampled before intestinal transplant. These receptors all stem from a human donor who received an intestinal transplant.

CDR3 coding DNA: TGTGCCAGCAGCTTTAGCGGGGGCCAGGACACCGGGGAGCTGTTTTTT. Protein: CASSFSGGQDTGELFF. The rearrangement uses TRBV5-4 and TRBJ2-2, with 9 bases fitting TRBD2. The CDR3 has 16 residues. Looked up from germline, CDR1 is SGHNT and CDR2 is YYREEE (reference sequence). The V gene end was trimmed by 2 bases and the J gene end by 3 bases; junction bases not matched to a gene: 5. Looking up the rest from reference TRBV5-4 and TRBJ2-2 gives the full variable domain: ETGVTQSPTHLIKTRGQQVTLRCSSQSGHNTVSWYQQALGQGPQFIFQYYREEENGRGNFPPRFSGLQFPNYSSELNVNALELDDSALYLCASSFSGGQDTGELFFGEGSRLTVL.

The rearrangement uses TRBV4-2 and TRBJ2-1, with D unclear. CDR1 is LGHNA, CDR2 YNFKEQ, per germline. V was cut by 1 base and J by 0 bases, with 10 bases left in between. This CDR3 has 16 amino acids. The CDR3 bases are TGTGCCAGCAGCCAAGTGATCCCGAGCTCCTACAATGAGCAGTTCTTC. It translates to CASSQVIPSSYNEQFF.

The V gene is TRBV9, the J gene TRBJ2-2; D unresolved. Between the trimmed V and J ends, which lost 4 bases and 0 bases, there was a span of 13 bases. Germline assignment: CDR1 SGDLS and CDR2 YYNGEE. The CDR3 contains 16 residues. The CDR3 coding sequence is TGTGCCAGCAGCACTATTTCTGTTCCGAACACCGGGGAGCTGTTTTTT. Translation: CASSTISVPNTGELFF. Together with reference TRBV9 and TRBJ2-2, the CDR3 gives the full variable domain: DSGVTQTPKHLITATGQRVTLRCSPRSGDLSVYWYQQSLDQGLQFLIQYYNGEERAKGNILERFSAQQFPDLHSELNLSSLELGDSALYFCASSTISVPNTGELFFGEGSRLTVL.

The chain uses TRBV14 and TRBJ1-1, with TRBD1 matching over 7 bases. The length of the CDR3 is 16 residues. Trimming took 2 bases from V and 3 from J; bases not matched to a gene: 9. Germline V gives CDR1 SGHDN, CDR2 FVKESK. The CDR3 nucleotides read TGTGCCAGCAGCCAAATCACAGGGGCGGCGGACACTGAAGCTTTCTTT. This encodes CASSQITGAADTEAFF.

The V call is TRBV10-3, the J call TRBJ1-1; D might be TRBD1 (5 bases). Germline V gene sequence: CDR1 ENHRY, CDR2 SYGVKD. This CDR3 has 13 amino acids. Trimming removed 3 bases from V and 4 bases from J, with 9 bases in between. The CDR3 region has the DNA TGTGCCATCAGTGATATGGGGGGCACTGAAGCTTTCTTT. Its translation: CAISDMGGTEAFF.

This chain connects TRBV9 to TRBJ1-1; a weak D match, TRBD1 (6 bases). This CDR3 is built from 14 residues. CDR1 SGDLS and CDR2 YYNGEE come from the germline V gene. Trimming removed 4 bases from V and 8 bases from J, with 18 bases in between. The CDR3 region has the DNA TGTGCCAGCAGCCCCCGAATTTCAGACAGGGAAGCTTTCTTT. Translation gives CASSPRISDREAFF.

V and J are TRBV2 and TRBJ2-7, with TRBD1 matching over 7 bases. V shed 6 bases, J shed 6 bases, and the junction held 11 bases outside the gene matches. CDR3 length: 14 amino acids. The germline CDR1 and CDR2 sequences are SNHLY and FYNNEI. This CDR3 reads CASRLNRDSFEQYF. The CDR3 DNA sequence: TGTGCCAGCAGGTTAAACCGGGACAGCTTCGAGCAGTACTTC. Full variable domain (remainder filled in from reference TRBV2 and TRBJ2-7): EPEVTQTPSHQVTQMGQEVILRCVPISNHLYFYWYRQILGQKVEFLVSFYNNEISEKSEIFDDQFSVERPDGSNFTLKIRSTKLEDSAMYFCASRLNRDSFEQYFGPGTRLTVT.

The chain has TRBV6-6 and TRBJ1-6; D is possibly TRBD1 (5 bases). Deletions cut 4 bases from V and 9 bases from J, with 16 bases between. Germline V gives CDR1 MNHNY, CDR2 SVGAGI (reference sequence). This CDR3 has 15 amino acids. For the CDR3, the DNA is TGTGCCAGCAGTTTAGGGGAATTTCGAGGTTCACCCCTCCACTTT. Translated, it gives CASSLGEFRGSPLHF.

The chain uses TRBV18 and TRBJ2-1; TRBD2 matches at 14 bases. Germline-derived CDR1 and CDR2 are KGHSH and LQKENI. V lost 2 bases and J lost 9; bases outside the gene matches: 3. The CDR3 covers 15 residues. The CDR3 region is CASSPGTSGSSEQFF. CDR3 coding DNA: TGTGCCAGCTCACCAGGGACTAGCGGGAGTAGTGAGCAGTTCTTC.

The count of this clone is one. This chain links TRBV15 with TRBJ2-1, with 8 bases that match TRBD2. Per the germline V gene, CDR1 is LNHNV and CDR2 is YYDKDF (reference sequence). CDR3 length: 15 amino acids. V gave up 0 bases and J gave up 7 bases; unmatched junction bases: 5. The CDR3 DNA follows: TGTGCCACCAGCAGAGATGTCAGCGGGAGTAATGAGCAGTTCTTC. This gives the protein CATSRDVSGSNEQFF.

This chain connects TRBV27 to TRBJ2-3; D may be TRBD1 (6 bases). There are 17 residues in the CDR3. Germline V lookup: CDR1 MNHEY, CDR2 SMNVEV (reference sequence). The V gene lost 3 bases and the J gene lost 3 bases, with 19 bases spanning the gap. The CDR3 is CASSFRVRLQGTDTQYF. The CDR3 DNA reads TGTGCCAGCAGTTTTCGGGTTAGGTTACAGGGAACAGATACGCAGTATTTT.

The CDR3 bases are TGTGCCAGCAGCCTAACAGGGTTTCATGGCTACACCTTC. The encoded protein is CASSLTGFHGYTF. This sequence joins TRBV14 and TRBJ1-2; tentative D call: TRBD1 (6 bases). V shed 4 bases and J shed 6 bases, with 12 bases lying between them. The CDR3 has 13 residues. Looked up from germline, CDR1 is SGHDN and CDR2 is FVKESK.

This chain connects TRBV11-3 to TRBJ2-3, with 8 bases identical to TRBD2. Germline V gene sequence: CDR1 SGHNT, CDR2 YENEEA. The V segment lost 0 bases and the J segment 5 bases; nucleotides outside the gene matches: 4. CDR3 length equals 15 residues. The CDR3 sequence: CASSLDTGGGDTQYF. The DNA of the CDR3 is TGTGCCAGCAGCTTAGATACGGGGGGGGGAGATACGCAGTATTTT.

This chain joins TRBV6-5 and TRBJ2-6, with 7 bases identical to TRBD1. The CDR3 sequence is 15 residues long. CDR1 is MNHEY and CDR2 is SVGAGI in the germline V gene. J lost 2 bases, V lost 6 bases, and 4 bases had no gene match. CDR3 sequence: CASRPQGTGANVLTF. In DNA, the CDR3 is TGTGCCAGCAGGCCACAGGGGACTGGGGCCAACGTCCTGACTTTC.

CDR3 in amino acids: CASSFAWTSGTDTQYF. The CDR3 DNA is TGTGCCAGCAGCTTCGCGTGGACTAGCGGGACAGATACGCAGTATTTT. This chain uses TRBV7-9 with TRBJ2-3; 11 bases match TRBD2. J gave up 3 bases and V 3 bases, and 5 bases lay outside the gene matches. Germline lookup yields CDR1 SEHNR and CDR2 FQNEAQ (reference sequence). This CDR3 comprises 16 residues.

The chain carries TRBV7-9 and TRBJ1-1, with TRBD1 matching over 9 bases. The CDR3 loop spans 14 amino acids. Trimming took 4 bases from V and 5 from J; bases not matched to a gene: 5. Germline V CDR1 and CDR2: SEHNR, FQNEAQ (reference sequence). In nucleotides, the CDR3 is TGTGCCAGCAGCTCGGGGACAGGGAGGACTGAAGCTTTCTTT. The encoded protein is CASSSGTGRTEAFF.